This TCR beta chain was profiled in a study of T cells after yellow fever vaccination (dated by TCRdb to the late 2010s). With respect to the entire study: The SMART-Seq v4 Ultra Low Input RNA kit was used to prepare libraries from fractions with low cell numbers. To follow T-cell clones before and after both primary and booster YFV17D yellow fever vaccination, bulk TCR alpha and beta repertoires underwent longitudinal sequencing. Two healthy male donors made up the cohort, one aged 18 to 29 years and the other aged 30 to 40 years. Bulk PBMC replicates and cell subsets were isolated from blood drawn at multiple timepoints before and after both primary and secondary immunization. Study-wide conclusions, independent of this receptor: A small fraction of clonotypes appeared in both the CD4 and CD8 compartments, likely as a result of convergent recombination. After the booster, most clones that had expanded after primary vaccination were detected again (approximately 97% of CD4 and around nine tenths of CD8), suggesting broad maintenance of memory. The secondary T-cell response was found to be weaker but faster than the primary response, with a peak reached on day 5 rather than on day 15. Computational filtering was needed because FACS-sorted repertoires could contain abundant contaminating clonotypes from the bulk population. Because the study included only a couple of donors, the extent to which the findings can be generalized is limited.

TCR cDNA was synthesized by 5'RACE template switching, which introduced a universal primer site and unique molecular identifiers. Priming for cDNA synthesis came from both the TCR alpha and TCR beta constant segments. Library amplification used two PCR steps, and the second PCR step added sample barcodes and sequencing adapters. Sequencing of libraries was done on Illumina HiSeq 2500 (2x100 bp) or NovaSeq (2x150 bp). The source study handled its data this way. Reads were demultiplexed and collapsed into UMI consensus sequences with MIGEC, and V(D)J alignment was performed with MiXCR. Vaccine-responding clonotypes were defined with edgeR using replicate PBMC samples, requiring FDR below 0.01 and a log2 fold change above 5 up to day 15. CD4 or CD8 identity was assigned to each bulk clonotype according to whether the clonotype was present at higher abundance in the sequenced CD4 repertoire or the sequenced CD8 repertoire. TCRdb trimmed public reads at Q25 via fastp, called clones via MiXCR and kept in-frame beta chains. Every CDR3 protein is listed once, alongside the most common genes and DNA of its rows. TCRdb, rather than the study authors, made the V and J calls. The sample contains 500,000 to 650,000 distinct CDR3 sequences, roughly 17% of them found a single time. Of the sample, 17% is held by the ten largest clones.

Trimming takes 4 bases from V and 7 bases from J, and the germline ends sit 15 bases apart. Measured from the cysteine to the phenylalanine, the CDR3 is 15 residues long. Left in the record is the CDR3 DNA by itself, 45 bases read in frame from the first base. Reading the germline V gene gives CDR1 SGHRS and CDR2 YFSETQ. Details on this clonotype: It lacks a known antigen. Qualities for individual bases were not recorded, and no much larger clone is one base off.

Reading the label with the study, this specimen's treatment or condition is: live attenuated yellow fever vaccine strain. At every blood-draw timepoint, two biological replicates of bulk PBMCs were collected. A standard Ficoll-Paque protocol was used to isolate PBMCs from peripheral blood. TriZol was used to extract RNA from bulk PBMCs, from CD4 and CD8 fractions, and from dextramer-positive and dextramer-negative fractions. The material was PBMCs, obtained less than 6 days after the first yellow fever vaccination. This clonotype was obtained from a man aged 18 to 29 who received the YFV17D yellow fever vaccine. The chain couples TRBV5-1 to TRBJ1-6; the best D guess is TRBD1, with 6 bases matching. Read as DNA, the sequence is TGCGCCAGCAGCCCCTCGGGGACATCAAATTCACCCCTCCACTTT. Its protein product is CASSPSGTSNSPLHF.